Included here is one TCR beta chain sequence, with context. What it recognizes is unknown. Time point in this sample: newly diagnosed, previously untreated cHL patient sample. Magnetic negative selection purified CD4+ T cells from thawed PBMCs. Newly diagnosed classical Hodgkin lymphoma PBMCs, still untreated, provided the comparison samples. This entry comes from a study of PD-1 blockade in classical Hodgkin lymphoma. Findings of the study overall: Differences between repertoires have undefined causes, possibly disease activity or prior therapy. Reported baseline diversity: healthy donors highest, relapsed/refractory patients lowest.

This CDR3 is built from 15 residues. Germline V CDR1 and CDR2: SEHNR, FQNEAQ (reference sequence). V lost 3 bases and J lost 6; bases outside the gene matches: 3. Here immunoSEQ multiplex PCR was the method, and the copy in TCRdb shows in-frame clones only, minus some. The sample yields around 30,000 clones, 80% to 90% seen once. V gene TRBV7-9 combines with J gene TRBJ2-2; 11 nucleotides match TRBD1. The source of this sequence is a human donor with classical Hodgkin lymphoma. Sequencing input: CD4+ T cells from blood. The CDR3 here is CASSFWTGGSGELFF. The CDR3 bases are TGTGCCAGCAGCTTTTGGACAGGGGGCTCCGGGGAGCTGTTTTTT.